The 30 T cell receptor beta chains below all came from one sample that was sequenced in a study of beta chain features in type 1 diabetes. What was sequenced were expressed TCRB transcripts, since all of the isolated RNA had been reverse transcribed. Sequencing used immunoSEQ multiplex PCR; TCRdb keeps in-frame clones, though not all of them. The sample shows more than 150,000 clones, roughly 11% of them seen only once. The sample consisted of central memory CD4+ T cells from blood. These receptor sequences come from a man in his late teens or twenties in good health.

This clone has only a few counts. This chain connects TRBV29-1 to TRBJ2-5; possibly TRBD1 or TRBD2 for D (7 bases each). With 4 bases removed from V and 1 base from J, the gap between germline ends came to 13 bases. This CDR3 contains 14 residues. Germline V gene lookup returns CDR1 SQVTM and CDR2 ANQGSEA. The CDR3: CSVAVRGGQETQYF. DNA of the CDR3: TGCAGCGTTGCCGTCAGGGGGGGCCAAGAGACCCAGTACTTC.

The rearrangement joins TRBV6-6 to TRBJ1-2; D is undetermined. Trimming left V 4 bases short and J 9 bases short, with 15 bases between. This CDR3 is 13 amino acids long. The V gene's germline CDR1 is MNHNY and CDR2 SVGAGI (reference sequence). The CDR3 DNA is TGTGCCAGCAGTTTCCCTCTTTCTCTAAGCTACACCTTC. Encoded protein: CASSFPLSLSYTF.

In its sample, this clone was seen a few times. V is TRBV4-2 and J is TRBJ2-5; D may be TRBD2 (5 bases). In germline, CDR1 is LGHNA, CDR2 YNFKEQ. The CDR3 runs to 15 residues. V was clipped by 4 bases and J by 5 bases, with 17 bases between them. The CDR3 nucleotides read TGTGCCAGCAGCCCCGACGGTGAGGGTTCGGAGACCCAGTACTTC. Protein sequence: CASSPDGEGSETQYF.

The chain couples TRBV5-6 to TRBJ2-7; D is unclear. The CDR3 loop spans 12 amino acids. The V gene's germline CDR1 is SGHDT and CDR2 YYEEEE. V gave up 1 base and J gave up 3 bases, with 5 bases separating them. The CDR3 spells CASSLHNYEQYF. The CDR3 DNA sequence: TGTGCCAGCAGCTTGCACAACTACGAGCAGTACTTC.

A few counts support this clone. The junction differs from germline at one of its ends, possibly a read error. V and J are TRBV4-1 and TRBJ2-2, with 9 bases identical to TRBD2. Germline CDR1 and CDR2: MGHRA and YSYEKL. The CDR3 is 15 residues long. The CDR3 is CASSQTSGNTGELFF. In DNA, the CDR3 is TGTGCCAGCAGCCAGACTAGCGGGAACACCGGGGAGCTGTTTTTT.

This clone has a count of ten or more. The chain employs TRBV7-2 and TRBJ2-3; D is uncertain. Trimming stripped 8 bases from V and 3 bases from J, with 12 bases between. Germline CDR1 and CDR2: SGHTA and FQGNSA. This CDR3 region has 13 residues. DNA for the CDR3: TGTGCCAGCCGGCTGGTGGGTACAGATACGCAGTATTTT. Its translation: CASRLVGTDTQYF.

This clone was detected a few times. CDR3 nucleotides: TGTGCCAGCAGCTCCCCCTACACCTTC. This sequence encodes CASSSPYTF. V is TRBV7-9 and J is TRBJ1-2; no firm D call. Germline CDR1 is SEHNR and CDR2 is FQNEAQ (reference sequence). This CDR3 is 9 amino acids long. V was clipped by 4 bases and J by 10 bases, with 4 bases between them.

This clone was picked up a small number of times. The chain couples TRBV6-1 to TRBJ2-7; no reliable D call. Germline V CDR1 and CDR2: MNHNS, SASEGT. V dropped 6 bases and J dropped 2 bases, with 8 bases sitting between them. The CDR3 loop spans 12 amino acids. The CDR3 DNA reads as TGTGCCAGCAGAACTCCAACCTACGAGCAGTACTTC. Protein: CASRTPTYEQYF.

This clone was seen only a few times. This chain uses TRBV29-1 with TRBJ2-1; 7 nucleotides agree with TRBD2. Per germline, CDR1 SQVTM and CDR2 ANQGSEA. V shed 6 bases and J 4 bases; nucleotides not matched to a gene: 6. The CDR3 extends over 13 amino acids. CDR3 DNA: TGCAGCGTGGGCACTAGCGCATACAATGAGCAGTTCTTC. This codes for CSVGTSAYNEQFF.

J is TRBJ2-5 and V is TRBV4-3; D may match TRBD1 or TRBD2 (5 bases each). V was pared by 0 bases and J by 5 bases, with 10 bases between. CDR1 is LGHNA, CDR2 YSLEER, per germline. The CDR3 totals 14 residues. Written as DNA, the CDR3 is TGCGCCAGCAGCCAAGAGGGGCGCGGGGAGACCCAGTACTTC. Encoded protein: CASSQEGRGETQYF.

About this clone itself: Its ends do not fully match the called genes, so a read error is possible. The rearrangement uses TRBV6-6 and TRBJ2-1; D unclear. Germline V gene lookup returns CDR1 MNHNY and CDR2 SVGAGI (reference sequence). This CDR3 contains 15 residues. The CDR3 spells CASSNSPPLYNEQFF. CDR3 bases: TGTGCCAGCAGTAACTCTCCTCCCCTTTACAATGAGCAGTTCTTC.

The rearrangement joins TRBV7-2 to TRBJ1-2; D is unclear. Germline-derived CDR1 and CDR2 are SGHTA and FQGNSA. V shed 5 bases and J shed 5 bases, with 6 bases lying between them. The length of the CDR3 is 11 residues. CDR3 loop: CASSPQYGYTF. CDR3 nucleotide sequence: TGTGCCAGCAGCCCCCAGTATGGCTACACCTTC.

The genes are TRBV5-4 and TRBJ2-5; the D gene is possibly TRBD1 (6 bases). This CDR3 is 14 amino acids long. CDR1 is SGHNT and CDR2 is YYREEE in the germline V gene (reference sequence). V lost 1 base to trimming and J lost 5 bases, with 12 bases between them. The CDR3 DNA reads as TGTGCCAGCAGCTTGACAGGGTCGGGGGAGACCCAGTACTTC. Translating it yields CASSLTGSGETQYF.

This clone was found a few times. The CDR3 protein is CASSLSGNMNTEAFF. In nucleotides, the CDR3 is TGTGCCAGCTCACTAAGCGGCAACATGAACACTGAAGCTTTCTTT. The chain couples TRBV18 to TRBJ1-1; D remains unclear. Germline V gene data show CDR1 as KGHSH and CDR2 as LQKENI. V lost 4 bases to trimming and J lost 0 bases, with 12 bases between them. CDR3 size: 15 residues.

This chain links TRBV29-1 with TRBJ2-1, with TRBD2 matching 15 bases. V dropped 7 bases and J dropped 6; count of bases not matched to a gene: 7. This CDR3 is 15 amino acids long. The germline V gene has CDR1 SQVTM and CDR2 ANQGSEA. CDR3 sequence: CSGWTSGRALNEQFF. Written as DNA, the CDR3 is TGCAGCGGCTGGACTAGCGGGAGGGCCCTCAATGAGCAGTTCTTC.

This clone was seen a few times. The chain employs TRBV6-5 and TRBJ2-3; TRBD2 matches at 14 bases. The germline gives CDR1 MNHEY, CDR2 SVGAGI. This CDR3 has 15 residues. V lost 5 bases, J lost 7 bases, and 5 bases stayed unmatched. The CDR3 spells CASSTGLAGGHTQYF. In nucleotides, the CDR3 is TGTGCCAGCAGTACTGGACTAGCGGGGGGCCATACGCAGTATTTT.

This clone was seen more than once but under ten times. The CDR3 sequence is CASSEARSGGGTQYF. The CDR3 coding sequence is TGTGCCAGCAGTGAAGCAAGAAGCGGGGGAGGGACCCAGTACTTC. This chain joins TRBV2 and TRBJ2-5; 8 positions match TRBD2. The trim removed 0 bases at V and 7 bases at J, leaving 7 bases unmatched. Germline V gene sequence: CDR1 SNHLY, CDR2 FYNNEI. The CDR3 is made up of 15 amino acids.

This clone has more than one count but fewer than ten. The CDR3 DNA follows: TGTGCCAGCAGTTTACCATCTGGACAGGGTAGTACAGATACGCAGTATTTT. This translates into CASSLPSGQGSTDTQYF. The chain carries TRBV28 and TRBJ2-3, with 8 nucleotides matching TRBD1. The V gene's germline CDR1 is MDHEN and CDR2 SYDVKM. The junction had 10 bases not matched to a gene; V was cut back by 2 bases and J by 3 bases. This CDR3 region has 17 residues. Looking up the rest from reference TRBV28 and TRBJ2-3 gives the full variable domain: DVKVTQSSRYLVKRTGEKVFLECVQDMDHENMFWYRQDPGLGLRLIYFSYDVKMKEKGDIPEGYSVSREKKERFSLILESASTNQTSMYLCASSLPSGQGSTDTQYFGPGTRLTVL.

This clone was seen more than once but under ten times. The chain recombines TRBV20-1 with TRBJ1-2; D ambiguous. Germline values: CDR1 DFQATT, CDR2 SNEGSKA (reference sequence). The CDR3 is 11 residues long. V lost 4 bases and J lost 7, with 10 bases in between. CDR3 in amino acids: CSATGLGGYTF. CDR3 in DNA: TGCAGTGCTACCGGACTAGGTGGCTACACCTTC.

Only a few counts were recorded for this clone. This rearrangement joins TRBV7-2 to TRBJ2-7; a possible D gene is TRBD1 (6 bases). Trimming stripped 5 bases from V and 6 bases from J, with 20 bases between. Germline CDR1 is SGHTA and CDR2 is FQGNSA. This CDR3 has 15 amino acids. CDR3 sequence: CASSRGGLAEGEQYF. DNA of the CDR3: TGTGCCAGCAGCCGTGGGGGCCTGGCCGAGGGCGAGCAGTACTTC.

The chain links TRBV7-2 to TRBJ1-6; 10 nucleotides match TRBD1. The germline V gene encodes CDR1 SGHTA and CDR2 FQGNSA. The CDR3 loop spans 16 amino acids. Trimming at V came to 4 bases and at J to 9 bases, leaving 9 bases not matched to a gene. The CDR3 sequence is CASSSRGGQGRSPLHF. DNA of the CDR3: TGTGCCAGCAGCTCCCGAGGGGGACAGGGGCGTTCACCCCTCCACTTT. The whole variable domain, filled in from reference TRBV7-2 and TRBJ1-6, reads GAGVSQSPSNKVTEKGKDVELRCDPISGHTALYWYRQSLGQGLEFLIYFQGNSAPDKSGLPSDRFSAERTGGSVSTLTIQRTQQEDSAVYLCASSSRGGQGRSPLHFGNGTRLTVT.

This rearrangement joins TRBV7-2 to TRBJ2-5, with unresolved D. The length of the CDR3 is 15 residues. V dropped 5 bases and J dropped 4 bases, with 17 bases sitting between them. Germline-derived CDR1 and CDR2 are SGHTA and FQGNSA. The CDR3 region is CASSLNHQQAETQYF. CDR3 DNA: TGTGCCAGCAGCCTAAACCACCAGCAGGCAGAGACCCAGTACTTC.

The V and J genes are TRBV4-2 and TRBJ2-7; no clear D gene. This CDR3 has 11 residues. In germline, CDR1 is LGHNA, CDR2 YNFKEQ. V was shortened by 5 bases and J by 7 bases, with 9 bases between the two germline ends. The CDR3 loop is CASSYQLEQYF. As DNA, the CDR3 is TGTGCCAGCAGCTATCAGTTGGAGCAGTACTTC.

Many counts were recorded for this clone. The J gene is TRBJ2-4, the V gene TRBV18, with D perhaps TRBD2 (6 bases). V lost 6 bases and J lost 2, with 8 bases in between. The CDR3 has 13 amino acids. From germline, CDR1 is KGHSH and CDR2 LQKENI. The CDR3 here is CASSWDSKNIQYF. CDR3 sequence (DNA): TGTGCCAGCTCGTGGGACTCCAAAAACATTCAGTACTTC.

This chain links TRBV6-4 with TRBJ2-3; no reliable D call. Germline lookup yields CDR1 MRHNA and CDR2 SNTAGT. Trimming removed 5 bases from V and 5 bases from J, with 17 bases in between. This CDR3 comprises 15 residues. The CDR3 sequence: CASSLWAEMGDTQYF. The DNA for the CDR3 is TGTGCCAGCAGTTTATGGGCCGAGATGGGAGATACGCAGTATTTT.

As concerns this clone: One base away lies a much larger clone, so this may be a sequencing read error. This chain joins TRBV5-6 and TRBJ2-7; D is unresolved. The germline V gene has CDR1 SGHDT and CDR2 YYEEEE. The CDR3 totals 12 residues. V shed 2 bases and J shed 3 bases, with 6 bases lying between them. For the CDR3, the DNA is TGTGCCAGCAGCTTAGTTGGCTACGAGCAGTACTTC. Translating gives CASSLVGYEQYF. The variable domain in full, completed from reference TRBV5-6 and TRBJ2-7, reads DAGVTQSPTHLIKTRGQQVTLRCSPKSGHDTVSWYQQALGQGPQFIFQYYEEEERQRGNFPDRFSGHQFPNYSSELNVNALLLGDSALYLCASSLVGYEQYFGPGTRLTVT.

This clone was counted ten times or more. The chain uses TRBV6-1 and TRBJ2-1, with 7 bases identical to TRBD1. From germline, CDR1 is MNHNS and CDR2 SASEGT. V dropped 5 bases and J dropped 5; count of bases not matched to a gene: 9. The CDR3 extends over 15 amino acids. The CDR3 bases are TGTGCCAGCAGTCCCACAGGGGCCCGGCACAATGAGCAGTTCTTC. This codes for CASSPTGARHNEQFF.

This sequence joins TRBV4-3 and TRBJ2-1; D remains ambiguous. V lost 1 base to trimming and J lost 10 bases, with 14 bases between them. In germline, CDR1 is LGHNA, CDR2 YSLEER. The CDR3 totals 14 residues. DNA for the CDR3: TGCGCCAGCAGCCAAGCCATTCTCTTCGGGGAGCAGTTCTTC. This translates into CASSQAILFGEQFF.

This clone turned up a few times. The CDR3 protein is CASSPREEYNEQFF. CDR3 nucleotides: TGTGCCAGCTCACCACGAGAAGAGTACAATGAGCAGTTCTTC. V gene TRBV18 combines with J gene TRBJ2-1; D not certain. V dropped 1 base and J dropped 4 bases, with 8 bases sitting between them. The CDR3 consists of 14 residues. Looked up from germline, CDR1 is KGHSH and CDR2 is LQKENI.

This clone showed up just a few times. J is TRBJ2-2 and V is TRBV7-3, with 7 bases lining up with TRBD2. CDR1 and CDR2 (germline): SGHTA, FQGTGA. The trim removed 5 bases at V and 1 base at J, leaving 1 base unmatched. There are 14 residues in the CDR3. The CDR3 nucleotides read TGTGCCAGCAGCCCTAGCGGGAACACCGGGGAGCTGTTTTTT. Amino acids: CASSPSGNTGELFF. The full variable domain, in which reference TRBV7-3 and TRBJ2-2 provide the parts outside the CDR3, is GAGVSQTPSNKVTEKGKYVELRCDPISGHTALYWYRQSLGQGPEFLIYFQGTGAADDSGLPNDRFFAVRPEGSVSTLKIQRTERGDSAVYLCASSPSGNTGELFFGEGSRLTVL.